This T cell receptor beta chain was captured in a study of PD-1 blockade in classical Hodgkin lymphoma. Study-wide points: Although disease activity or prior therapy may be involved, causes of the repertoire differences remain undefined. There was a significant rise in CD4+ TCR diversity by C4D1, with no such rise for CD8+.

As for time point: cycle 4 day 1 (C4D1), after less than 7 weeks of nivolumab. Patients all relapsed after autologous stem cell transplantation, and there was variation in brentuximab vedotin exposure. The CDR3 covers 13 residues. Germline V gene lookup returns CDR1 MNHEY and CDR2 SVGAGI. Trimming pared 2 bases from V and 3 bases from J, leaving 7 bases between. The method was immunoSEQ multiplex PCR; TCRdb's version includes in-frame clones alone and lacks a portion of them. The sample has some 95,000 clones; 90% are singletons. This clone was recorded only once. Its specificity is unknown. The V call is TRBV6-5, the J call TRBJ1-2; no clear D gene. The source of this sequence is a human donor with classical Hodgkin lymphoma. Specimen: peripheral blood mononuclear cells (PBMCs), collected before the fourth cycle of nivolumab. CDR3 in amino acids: CASSYAEYYGYTF. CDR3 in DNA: TGTGCCAGCAGTTACGCGGAATACTATGGCTACACCTTC.